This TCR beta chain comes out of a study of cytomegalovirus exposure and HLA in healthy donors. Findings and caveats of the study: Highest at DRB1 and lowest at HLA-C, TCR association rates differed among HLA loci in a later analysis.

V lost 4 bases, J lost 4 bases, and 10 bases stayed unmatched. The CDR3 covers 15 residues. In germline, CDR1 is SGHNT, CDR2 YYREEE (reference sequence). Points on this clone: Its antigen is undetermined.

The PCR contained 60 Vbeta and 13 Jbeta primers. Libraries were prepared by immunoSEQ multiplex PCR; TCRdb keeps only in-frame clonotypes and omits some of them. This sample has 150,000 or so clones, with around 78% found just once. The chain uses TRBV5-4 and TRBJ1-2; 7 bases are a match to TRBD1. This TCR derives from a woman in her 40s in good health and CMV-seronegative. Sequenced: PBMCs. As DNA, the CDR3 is TGTGCCAGCAGCCCGGGGGACAGAGTAGGCTATGGCTACACCTTC. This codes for CASSPGDRVGYGYTF. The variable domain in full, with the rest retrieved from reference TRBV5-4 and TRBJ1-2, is ETGVTQSPTHLIKTRGQQVTLRCSSQSGHNTVSWYQQALGQGPQFIFQYYREEENGRGNFPPRFSGLQFPNYSSELNVNALELDDSALYLCASSPGDRVGYGYTFGSGTRLTVV.